The entry that follows covers one TCR beta chain sequence. The junction and the germline gene differ at one end; a read error may be behind it. CDR3 size: 20 residues. Germline CDR1 SSHAT, CDR2 FNYEAQ (reference sequence). The sample belongs to a study of OX40 agonist ivuxolimab in advanced cancers. Autoimmune disease history or systemic immunosuppression meant exclusion. Assay used: immunoSEQ multiplex PCR; TCRdb lists only in-frame clones, some missing. The data contain about 50,000 clones, about nine tenths of them singletons. The chain couples TRBV7-7 to TRBJ2-1; 7 bases match TRBD2. The sequence came from an adult with an advanced solid tumor such as melanoma, head and neck, liver or kidney cancer. The specimen was CD4+ or CD8+ T cells sorted from blood, collected in a trial of the OX40 agonist ivuxolimab. The CDR3 is CASSLGEQLSLAALYNEQFF. The CDR3 DNA follows: TGTGCTAGCAGCTTAGGGGAACAGCTCAGCCTAGCGGCCCTCTACAATGAGCAGTTCTTC.